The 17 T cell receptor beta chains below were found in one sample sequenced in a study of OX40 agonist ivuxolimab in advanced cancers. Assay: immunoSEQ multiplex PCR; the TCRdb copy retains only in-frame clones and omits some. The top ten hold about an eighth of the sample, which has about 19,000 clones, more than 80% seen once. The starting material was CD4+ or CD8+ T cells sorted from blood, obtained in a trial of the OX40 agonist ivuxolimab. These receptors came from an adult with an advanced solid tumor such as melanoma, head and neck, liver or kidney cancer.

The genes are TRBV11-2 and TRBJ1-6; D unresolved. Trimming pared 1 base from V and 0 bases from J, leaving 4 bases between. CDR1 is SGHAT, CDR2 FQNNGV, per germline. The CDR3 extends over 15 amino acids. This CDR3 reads CASSLGSSYNSPLHF. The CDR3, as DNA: TGTGCCAGCAGCTTAGGGAGCTCCTATAATTCACCCCTCCACTTT.

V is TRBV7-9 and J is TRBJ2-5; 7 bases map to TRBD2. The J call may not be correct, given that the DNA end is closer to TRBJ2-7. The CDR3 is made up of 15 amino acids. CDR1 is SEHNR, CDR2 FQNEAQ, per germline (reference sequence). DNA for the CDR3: TGTGCCAGCACCCCTTGGGGCGCGGGAGTTGGCGAGCAGTACTTC. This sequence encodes CASTPWGAGVGEQYF.

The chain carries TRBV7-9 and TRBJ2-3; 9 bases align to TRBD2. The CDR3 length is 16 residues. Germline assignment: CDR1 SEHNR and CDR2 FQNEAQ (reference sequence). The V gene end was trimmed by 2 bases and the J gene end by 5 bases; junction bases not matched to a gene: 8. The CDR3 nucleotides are TGTGCCAGCAGCTTAATACGCGCGGGAGGGGTAGATACGCAGTATTTT. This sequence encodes CASSLIRAGGVDTQYF. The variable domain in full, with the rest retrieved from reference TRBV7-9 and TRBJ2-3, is DTGVSQNPRHKITKRGQNVTFRCDPISEHNRLYWYRQTLGQGPEFLTYFQNEAQLEKSRLLSDRFSAERPKGSFSTLEIQRTEQGDSAMYLCASSLIRAGGVDTQYFGPGTRLTVL.

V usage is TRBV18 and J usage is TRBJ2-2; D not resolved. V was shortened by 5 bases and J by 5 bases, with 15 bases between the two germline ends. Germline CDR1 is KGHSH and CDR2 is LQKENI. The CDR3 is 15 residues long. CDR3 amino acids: CASSFLNWETGELFF. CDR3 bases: TGTGCCAGCTCATTCTTAAACTGGGAAACCGGGGAGCTGTTTTTT. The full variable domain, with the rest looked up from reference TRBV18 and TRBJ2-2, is NAGVMQNPRHLVRRRGQEARLRCSPMKGHSHVYWYRQLPEEGLKFMVYLQKENIIDESGMPKERFSAEFPKEGPSILRIQQVVRGDSAAYFCASSFLNWETGELFFGEGSRLTVL.

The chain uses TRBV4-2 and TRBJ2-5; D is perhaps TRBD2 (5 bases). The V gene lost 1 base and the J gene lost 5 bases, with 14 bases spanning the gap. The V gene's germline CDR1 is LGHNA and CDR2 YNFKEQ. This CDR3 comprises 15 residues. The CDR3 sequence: CASSQAPVGEETQYF. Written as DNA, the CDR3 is TGTGCCAGCAGCCAAGCCCCGGTCGGGGAGGAGACCCAGTACTTC.

CDR3: CASSLKAGGRYSYQETQYF. Written as DNA, the CDR3 is TGTGCCAGCAGCTTAAAAGCGGGGGGCCGGTATTCGTACCAAGAGACCCAGTACTTC. V and J are TRBV7-9 and TRBJ2-5; 9 bases agree with TRBD2. Germline assignment: CDR1 SEHNR and CDR2 FQNEAQ (reference sequence). The J segment lost 0 bases and the V segment lost 2 bases, leaving 13 bases of the junction unmatched. The CDR3 consists of 19 residues.

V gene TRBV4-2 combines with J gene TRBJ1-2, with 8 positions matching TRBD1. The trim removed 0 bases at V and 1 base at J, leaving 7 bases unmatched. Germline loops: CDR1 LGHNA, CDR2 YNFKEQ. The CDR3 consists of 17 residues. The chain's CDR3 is CASSQDQAGGLNYGYTF. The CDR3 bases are TGTGCCAGCAGCCAAGATCAGGCAGGGGGCCTTAACTATGGCTACACCTTC.

Here the CDR3 DNA reads TGTGCCAGCAGCGTAGGCGGGGGGGGGAATACGCAGTATTTT. Its protein product is CASSVGGGGNTQYF. The rearrangement uses TRBV9 and TRBJ2-3, with 9 nucleotides matching TRBD2. Trimming cost V 0 bases and J 7 bases; bases outside gene matches: 3. CDR3 size: 14 residues. Per germline, CDR1 SGDLS and CDR2 YYNGEE.

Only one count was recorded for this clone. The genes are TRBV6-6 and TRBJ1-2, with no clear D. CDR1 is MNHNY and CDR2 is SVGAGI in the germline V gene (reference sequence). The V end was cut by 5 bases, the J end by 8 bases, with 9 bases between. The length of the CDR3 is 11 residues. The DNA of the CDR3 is TGTGCCAGCAGTGCGGCTTGGGGCTACACCTTC. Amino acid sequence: CASSAAWGYTF.

The CDR3 is CATSRGPGISYNEQFF. The CDR3 region has the DNA TGTGCCACCAGCAGGGGCCCCGGCATCTCCTACAATGAGCAGTTCTTC. The chain couples TRBV15 to TRBJ2-1; D is unresolved. The CDR3 has 16 amino acids. The V gene lost 3 bases and the J gene lost 0 bases, with 12 bases spanning the gap. The germline V gene encodes CDR1 LNHNV and CDR2 YYDKDF (reference sequence).

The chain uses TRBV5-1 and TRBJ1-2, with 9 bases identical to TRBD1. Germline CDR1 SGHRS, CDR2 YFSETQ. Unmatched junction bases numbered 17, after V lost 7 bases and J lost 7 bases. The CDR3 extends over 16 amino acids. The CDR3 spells CASRDRDELPIGGYTF. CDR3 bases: TGCGCCAGCCGGGACAGGGACGAATTGCCTATCGGTGGCTACACCTTC.

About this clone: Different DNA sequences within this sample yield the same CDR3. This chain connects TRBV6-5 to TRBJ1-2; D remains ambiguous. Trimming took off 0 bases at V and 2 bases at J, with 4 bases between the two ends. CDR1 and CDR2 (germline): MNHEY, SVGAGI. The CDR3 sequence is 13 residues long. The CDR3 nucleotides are TGTGCCAGCAGTTACTCGCAAAACTATGGCTACACCTTC. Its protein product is CASSYSQNYGYTF.

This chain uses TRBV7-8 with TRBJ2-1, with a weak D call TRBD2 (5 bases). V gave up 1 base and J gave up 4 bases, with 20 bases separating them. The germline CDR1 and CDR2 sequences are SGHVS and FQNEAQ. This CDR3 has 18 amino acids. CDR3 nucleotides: TGTGCCAGCAGCTTAGGGGGAGCTGGACGGAGTCTATACAATGAGCAGTTCTTC. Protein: CASSLGGAGRSLYNEQFF.

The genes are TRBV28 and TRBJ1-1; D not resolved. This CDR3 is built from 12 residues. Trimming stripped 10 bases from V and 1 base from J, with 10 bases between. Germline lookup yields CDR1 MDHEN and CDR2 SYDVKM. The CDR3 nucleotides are TGTGCCACCCGTACTCGGAACACTGAAGCTTTCTTT. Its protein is CATRTRNTEAFF. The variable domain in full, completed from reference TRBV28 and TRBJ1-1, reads DVKVTQSSRYLVKRTGEKVFLECVQDMDHENMFWYRQDPGLGLRLIYFSYDVKMKEKGDIPEGYSVSREKKERFSLILESASTNQTSMYLCATRTRNTEAFFGQGTRLTVV.

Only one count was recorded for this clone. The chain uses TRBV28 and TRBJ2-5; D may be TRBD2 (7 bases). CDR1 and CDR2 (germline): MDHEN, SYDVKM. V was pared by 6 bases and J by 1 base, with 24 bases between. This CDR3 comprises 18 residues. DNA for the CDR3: TGTGCCAGCAGCCCAGGGGCGGGGGTAGTCCCGGGCCAAGAGACCCAGTACTTC. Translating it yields CASSPGAGVVPGQETQYF.

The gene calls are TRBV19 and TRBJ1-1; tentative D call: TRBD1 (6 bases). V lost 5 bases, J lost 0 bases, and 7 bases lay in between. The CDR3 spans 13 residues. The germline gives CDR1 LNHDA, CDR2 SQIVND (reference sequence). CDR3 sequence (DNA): TGTGCCAGTAGTCGGACAGTGAACACTGAAGCTTTCTTT. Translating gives CASSRTVNTEAFF.

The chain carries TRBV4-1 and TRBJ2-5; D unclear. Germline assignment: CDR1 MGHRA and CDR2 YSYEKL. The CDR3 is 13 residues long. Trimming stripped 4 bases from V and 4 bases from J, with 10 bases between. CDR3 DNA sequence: TGCGCCAGCAGCCTTGGCAGGCTAGAGACCCAGTACTTC. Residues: CASSLGRLETQYF.